This record concerns one TCR beta chain sequence. What it recognizes is unknown. The data originate from a study of cytomegalovirus exposure and HLA in healthy donors. Study background: Of the donors genotyped, about 390 in all, 65% to 90% fell in the Caucasian-associated ancestry cluster. Study-wide results and caveats: Reports indicated that the classifier achieved high specificity and sensitivity in diagnosing cytomegalovirus status.

This CDR3 is built from 13 residues. Germline-derived CDR1 and CDR2 are MNHEY and SVGAGI. Trimming removed 2 bases at V and 7 bases at J, with 9 bases between. PCR involved 60 Vbeta and 13 Jbeta primers. Repertoires were generated with immunoSEQ multiplex PCR, while TCRdb's copy carries only in-frame clones and drops some. The table lists approximately 50,000 clones. V usage is TRBV6-5 and J usage is TRBJ2-1, with D possibly being TRBD2 (6 bases). This clonotype was obtained from a female donor in good health and CMV-seronegative. Sequencing was performed on PBMCs. The CDR3 here is CASSYRAGNEQFF. The CDR3 nucleotides are TGTGCCAGCAGTTACAGGGCGGGGAATGAGCAGTTCTTC.